The clone carrying this TCR beta chain was counted at least ten times. The target antigen is unknown. Libraries for TCR beta were made by quantitative 5'-RACE with molecular barcodes. TCRdb fed the 5' RACE reads into MiXCR, producing one record per CDR3 protein. The sample lists more than 650,000 distinct CDR3 sequences, about 12% occurring once. The data are from a study of CD8 T cells in ankylosing spondylitis. Study outcomes and limitations: Made up of under ten highly homologous variants, a TCR beta motif appeared characteristic of ankylosing spondylitis blood.

This receptor was obtained from a male donor with ankylosing spondylitis. The specimen sequenced was blood, either unsorted or a sorted T cell fraction (not recorded which).

The CDR3: CASSPQLSSYEQYF. The CDR3 DNA reads TGCGCCAGCAGCCCCCAACTAAGCTCCTACGAGCAGTACTTC. V gene TRBV4-3 combines with J gene TRBJ2-7, with D hard to call. The V gene lost 4 bases and the J gene lost 0 bases, with 10 bases spanning the gap. The V gene's germline CDR1 is LGHNA and CDR2 YSLEER. The CDR3 sequence is 14 residues long.